This T cell receptor beta chain was sequenced during a study of technical replicates of blood from a handful of donors. Using immunoSEQ multiplex PCR, the repertoire was profiled, and TCRdb retains in-frame clones only, with some absent. Here the sample spans 65,000 to 90,000 clones, 95% to 99% being singletons. Germline CDR1 is SGHVS and CDR2 is FQNEAQ. Trimming pared 2 bases from V and 9 bases from J, leaving 11 bases between. CDR3 length equals 13 residues. The specimen sequenced was T cells isolated from PBMCs. The chain employs TRBV7-8 and TRBJ2-1; D possibly corresponds to TRBD1 (7 bases). The sequence was obtained from a human donor in good health. The CDR3 sequence: CASSLRQGGEQFF. CDR3 in DNA: TGTGCCAGCAGCTTACGACAGGGAGGTGAGCAGTTCTTC. The whole variable domain, filled in from reference TRBV7-8 and TRBJ2-1, reads GAGVSQSPRYKVAKRGQDVALRCDPISGHVSLFWYQQALGQGPEFLTYFQNEAQLDKSGLPSDRFFAERPEGSVSTLKIQRTQQEDSAVYLCASSLRQGGEQFFGPGTRLTVL.